This entry concerns a single TCR beta chain. These data belong to a study of blood T cell repertoires in COVID-19. Across the whole study: COVID-19 samples, acute and convalescent, were from the United States, Italy and Spain. PBMCs, B-cell-depleted T cells, or T cells were the source of the cDNA or gDNA that made up the material.

V was pared by 5 bases and J by 3 bases, with 7 bases of the junction left unmatched. Looked up from germline, CDR1 is MNHEY and CDR2 is SMNVEV (reference sequence). CDR3 length equals 16 residues. In the original processing: Using reference gene primer amplification, nucleated cell counts were estimated. Data came from immunoSEQ multiplex PCR; TCRdb stores just in-frame clones and leaves some out. V, J and clone size are taken as reported in that table, and D and trimming were inferred from the DNA itself. The data hold about 100,000 clones, with more than 65% observed a single time. The chain recombines TRBV27 with TRBJ1-1; 12 positions match TRBD1. The origin of this receptor is a man in his 70s with active or convalescent COVID-19. The specimen was peripheral blood. The CDR3 DNA reads as TGTGCCAGCAGTCCGCTTGGGGACAGGGGGCACACTGAAGCTTTCTTT. Encoded protein: CASSPLGDRGHTEAFF.